These T cell receptor beta chains were read from a single sample in a study of beta chain features in type 1 diabetes. TCRdb keeps only in-frame clones here, not all; method: immunoSEQ multiplex PCR. Of 130,000 or so clones in the sample, roughly 10% were seen once. Sample: central memory CD4+ T cells from blood. The origin of the receptors is a woman aged 40 to 55 in good health. Both conserved end residues are part of each CDR3. The D gene is left open where the match is weak. Clone sizes are given selectively: once, few, many, or a class where the clone is expanded.

d_call | j_call | clone_size | v_call | cdr3_aa | cdr3_nt
NA | TRBJ1-1 | few | TRBV29-1 | CSVVTPPGNTEAFF | TGCAGCGTTGTTACCCCCCCCGGGAACACTGAAGCTTTCTTT
TRBD1 | TRBJ2-5 | few | TRBV6-1 | CASSGGRGFQETQYF | TGTGCCAGCAGTGGGGGCAGGGGGTTTCAAGAGACCCAGTACTTC
TRBD1 | TRBJ2-7 | few | TRBV5-1 | CASSLGTGNHEQYF | TGCGCCAGCAGCTTGGGGACAGGGAACCACGAGCAGTACTTC
TRBD1 | TRBJ2-5 | NA | TRBV7-2 | CASSFGRGRSETQYF | TGTGCCAGCAGCTTTGGCAGGGGGCGGTCGGAGACCCAGTACTTC
TRBD1 | TRBJ2-1 | once | TRBV2 | CASIPIRDRGQRNEQFF | TGTGCCAGCATCCCAATCCGGGACAGGGGGCAGCGCAATGAGCAGTTCTTC
NA | TRBJ2-5 | NA | TRBV4-3 | CASSRELQETQYF | TGCGCCAGCAGCCGCGAACTGCAAGAGACCCAGTACTTC
NA | TRBJ2-4 | few | TRBV10-1 | CASLLRNIQYF | TGCGCCAGCCTACTGCGGAACATTCAGTACTTC
NA | TRBJ2-7 | NA | TRBV6-5 | CASSYSEGNLYEQYF | TGTGCCAGCAGTTACTCTGAGGGAAACCTCTACGAGCAGTACTTC
NA | TRBJ2-2 | few | TRBV19 | CASSQNSPTGELFF | TGTGCCAGTAGTCAGAATAGCCCCACCGGGGAGCTGTTTTTT
NA | TRBJ2-5 | few | TRBV2 | CASSQAVQETQYF | TGTGCCAGCAGCCAAGCGGTCCAAGAGACCCAGTACTTC
TRBD2 | TRBJ2-7 | NA | TRBV18 | CASSPPAGGKSAYEQYF | TGTGCCAGCTCACCACCGGCGGGGGGCAAGTCGGCCTACGAGCAGTACTTC
NA | TRBJ2-4 | NA | TRBV7-9 | CASSLTGVAKNIQYF | TGTGCCAGCAGCTTAACAGGCGTAGCCAAAAACATTCAGTACTTC
TRBD1 | TRBJ1-2 | NA | TRBV10-1 | CASSQGAGGYTF | TGCGCCAGCAGCCAGGGGGCTGGGGGCTACACCTTC
NA | TRBJ1-2 | NA | TRBV7-2 | CASSFDGQSLYGYTF | TGTGCCAGCAGCTTCGATGGACAGTCTTTATATGGCTACACCTTC
NA | TRBJ1-1 | many | TRBV6-6 | CASSAVNTEAFF | TGTGCCAGCAGTGCAGTGAACACTGAAGCTTTCTTT
TRBD1 | TRBJ2-7 | few | TRBV7-2 | CASSPDRGKYFEQYF | TGTGCCAGCAGTCCGGACAGGGGGAAATACTTCGAGCAGTACTTC
TRBD2 | TRBJ2-4 | many | TRBV4-3 | CASSQQQTSGAEANIQYF | TGCGCCAGCAGCCAACAGCAGACTAGCGGGGCTGAGGCTAACATTCAGTACTTC
NA | TRBJ2-5 | NA | TRBV7-9 | CASSAAVRGRQETQYF | TGTGCCAGCAGCGCAGCAGTTAGAGGTCGGCAAGAGACCCAGTACTTC
TRBD2 | TRBJ2-3 | few | TRBV11-2 | CASSSQGRASGGGTDTQYF | TGTGCCAGCAGCTCCCAAGGGCGGGCTAGCGGGGGGGGCACAGATACGCAGTATTTT
TRBD1 | TRBJ1-2 | few | TRBV27 | CASSSPARGASGYTF | TGTGCCAGCAGTTCCCCAGCCAGGGGGGCTAGCGGCTACACCTTC
NA | TRBJ1-3 | few | TRBV7-6 | CASSLRGAGRGGNTIYF | TGTGCCAGCAGCCTTCGCGGCGCAGGGCGAGGTGGAAACACCATATATTTT
TRBD2 | TRBJ2-3 | few | TRBV5-4 | CASREGGTSTDTQYF | TGTGCCAGCCGGGAGGGGGGAACTAGCACAGATACGCAGTATTTT
TRBD2 | TRBJ2-1 | NA | TRBV27 | CASSLWRGRASSYNEQFF | TGTGCCAGCAGTTTATGGCGCGGGAGGGCGAGCTCCTACAATGAGCAGTTCTTC
NA | TRBJ2-1 | many | TRBV6-6 | CASSYEGYNEQFF | TGTGCCAGCAGTTACGAGGGATACAATGAGCAGTTCTTC
TRBD1 | TRBJ2-1 | few | TRBV10-3 | CASSSYQGDGEQFF | TGTGCCAGCAGTTCGTACCAGGGGGACGGTGAGCAGTTCTTC
TRBD1 | TRBJ2-7 | once | TRBV5-8 | CASRAGTGPYEQYF | TGTGCCAGCAGAGCCGGGACAGGGCCTTACGAGCAGTACTTC
TRBD1 | TRBJ1-2 | NA | TRBV29-1 | CSVEGDRGRRYGYTF | TGCAGCGTTGAAGGGGACAGGGGACGCCGCTATGGCTACACCTTC
NA | TRBJ1-1 | few | TRBV29-1 | CSVGRGGVEGRNTEAFF | TGCAGCGTTGGTCGGGGGGGTGTTGAAGGGCGGAACACTGAAGCTTTCTTT
NA | TRBJ1-3 | NA | TRBV28 | CASSFQGNTIYF | TGTGCCAGCAGTTTTCAGGGAAACACCATATATTTT
NA | TRBJ2-3 | NA | TRBV5-1 | CASGLAADTQYF | TGCGCCAGCGGGCTAGCTGCAGATACGCAGTATTTT
TRBD1 | TRBJ1-2 | few | TRBV6-1 | CASSPGQGSYGYTF | TGTGCCAGCAGCCCGGGACAGGGGAGCTATGGCTACACCTTC
TRBD2 | TRBJ2-7 | NA | TRBV10-3 | CAISRTSGGEYEQYF | TGTGCCATCAGCCGGACTAGCGGGGGGGAGTACGAGCAGTACTTC
TRBD2 | TRBJ2-5 | many | TRBV7-2 | CASSAPLAEQETQYF | TGTGCCAGCAGCGCGCCTCTAGCGGAACAAGAGACCCAGTACTTC
TRBD2 | TRBJ2-4 | NA | TRBV12-5 | CASGPPGGLAKNIQYF | TGTGCTAGTGGCCCTCCGGGGGGACTAGCCAAAAACATTCAGTACTTC
TRBD1 | TRBJ1-2 | NA | TRBV19 | CASSPTGTGAYYGYTF | TGTGCCAGTAGTCCTACCGGGACAGGGGCCTACTATGGCTACACCTTC
NA | TRBJ1-4 | NA | TRBV10-2 | CASTPQGSEKLFF | TGCGCCAGCACTCCGCAGGGATCAGAAAAACTGTTTTTT
TRBD1 | TRBJ1-1 | NA | TRBV4-1 | CASSQDGTGMNTEAFF | TGCGCCAGCAGCCAAGATGGGACAGGTATGAACACTGAAGCTTTCTTT
TRBD2 | TRBJ2-1 | NA | TRBV6-5 | CASSYGLTSGGNEQFF | TGTGCCAGCAGTTATGGTCTTACTAGCGGGGGAAATGAGCAGTTCTTC
TRBD2 | TRBJ2-1 | few | TRBV7-9 | CASSFGGTRADEQFF | TGTGCCAGCAGCTTTGGCGGGACTAGGGCCGATGAGCAGTTCTTC
TRBD1 | TRBJ2-7 | few | TRBV7-8 | CASSTDRATYEQYF | TGTGCCAGCAGCACGGACAGGGCCACCTACGAGCAGTACTTC
TRBD1 | TRBJ1-6 | many | TRBV2 | CASRVDRGGSPLHF | TGTGCCAGCAGGGTCGACAGGGGCGGTTCACCCCTCCACTTT
TRBD1 | TRBJ1-2 | few | TRBV2 | CASSLGTGTNLGEGYTF | TGTGCCAGCAGTCTCGGGACAGGGACGAATCTGGGTGAGGGCTACACCTTC
TRBD1 | TRBJ2-7 | NA | TRBV5-4 | CASSSAGTGSYEQYF | TGTGCCAGCAGCTCAGCCGGGACAGGGTCCTACGAGCAGTACTTC
NA | TRBJ2-7 | NA | TRBV5-1 | CASSLTTGYSSYEQYF | TGCGCCAGCAGCTTGACGACAGGCTATAGCTCCTACGAGCAGTACTTC
TRBD1 | TRBJ2-2 | NA | TRBV29-1 | CSVGGTASGGELFF | TGCAGCGTTGGAGGGACAGCCTCGGGCGGGGAGCTGTTTTTT
NA | TRBJ2-7 | many | TRBV29-1 | CSAGEFPNEQYF | TGCAGCGCTGGGGAGTTCCCGAACGAGCAGTACTTC
NA | TRBJ1-6 | NA | TRBV19 | CATKADGYNSPLHF | TGTGCCACTAAAGCGGACGGCTATAATTCACCCCTCCACTTT
NA | TRBJ1-1 | NA | TRBV11-2 | CASSSGGGGTEAFF | TGTGCCAGCAGCTCGGGAGGAGGGGGGACTGAAGCTTTCTTT
NA | TRBJ2-2 | few | TRBV6-6 | CASRWRDTGELFF | TGTGCCAGCAGGTGGCGGGACACCGGGGAGCTGTTTTTT
NA | TRBJ2-3 | NA | TRBV7-2 | CASSLRGLATDTQYF | TGTGCCAGCAGCCTCCGCGGGCTAGCCACAGATACGCAGTATTTT
NA | TRBJ2-5 | few | TRBV10-3 | CAISEGGNQETQYF | TGTGCCATCAGTGAAGGGGGTAACCAAGAGACCCAGTACTTC
TRBD1 | TRBJ1-5 | NA | TRBV7-2 | CASSLSRDRGGNQPQHF | TGTGCCAGCAGCTTATCCAGGGACAGGGGAGGCAATCAGCCCCAGCATTTT
NA | TRBJ1-1 | NA | TRBV13 | CASSLRVRGAEAFF | TGTGCCAGCAGTCTTAGGGTCAGGGGCGCTGAAGCTTTCTTT
TRBD2 | TRBJ2-1 | many | TRBV7-2 | CASSGRDGRNEQFF | TGTGCCAGCAGCGGGAGGGACGGGCGCAATGAGCAGTTCTTC
NA | TRBJ2-5 | few | TRBV7-8 | CASSRTSPETQYF | TGTGCCAGCAGCCGGACATCCCCTGAGACCCAGTACTTC
NA | TRBJ2-7 | NA | TRBV10-3 | CAISESERRTYEQYF | TGTGCCATCAGTGAGTCCGAGAGGCGTACCTACGAGCAGTACTTC
TRBD1 | TRBJ1-2 | NA | TRBV19 | CASSIEGAGGYTF | TGTGCCAGTAGTATCGAGGGGGCAGGTGGCTACACCTTC
TRBD1 | TRBJ1-2 | many | TRBV7-2 | CASSSGGAGTDYGYTF | TGTGCCAGCAGCTCCGGGGGGGCCGGGACAGACTATGGCTACACCTTC
TRBD1 | TRBJ2-7 | few | TRBV2 | CASSEWGTGKYEQYF | TGTGCCAGCAGTGAATGGGGGACAGGAAAATACGAGCAGTACTTC